Following are 18 T cell receptor beta chains from one sample sequenced in a study of shared clonotypes between healthy human individuals. The protocol was immunoSEQ multiplex PCR, while the TCRdb copy is restricted to in-frame clones and leaves out a portion. The sample has about 1.1 million clones; 70% to 85% are singletons. What was sequenced was memory CD4+ T cells from PBMCs. Subset here: CD45RA-negative fraction. Receptors originate from a man aged 18 to 30 in good health. Some clones in this sample may be carry-over from other donors' samples.

Comments on this clone: One base separates it from a far larger clone, so it is likely a read error. Other DNA sequences in the same sample also yield this CDR3. The chain links TRBV18 to TRBJ1-5; 7 bases match TRBD1. Germline V gives CDR1 KGHSH, CDR2 LQKENI. V lost 3 bases and J lost 5; bases outside the gene matches: 1. The CDR3 extends over 13 amino acids. This CDR3 reads CASSPQGDQPQHF. The CDR3 bases are TGTGCCAGCTCACCTCAGGGGGATCAGCCCCAGCATTTT. Full variable domain (rest looked up from reference TRBV18 and TRBJ1-5): NAGVMQNPRHLVRRRGQEARLRCSPMKGHSHVYWYRQLPEEGLKFMVYLQKENIIDESGMPKERFSAEFPKEGPSILRIQQVVRGDSAAYFCASSPQGDQPQHFGDGTRLSIL.

The chain combines TRBV1 with TRBJ2-5; no DNA check was done on the table's D call, TRBD2. TRBV1 is a recognized pseudogene. This CDR3 is 15 amino acids long. The CDR3, as DNA: TGCACCAGCAGCCGTAAACTAGCGGGGAAAGAGACCCAGTACTTC. Translating gives CTSSRKLAGKETQYF.

V and J are TRBV7-2 and TRBJ1-6, with 10 bases matching TRBD1. The V segment lost 5 bases and the J segment 10 bases; nucleotides outside the gene matches: 2. The CDR3 has 13 residues. Germline loops: CDR1 SGHTA, CDR2 FQGNSA. The DNA for the CDR3 is TGTGCCAGCAGCCGGGACAGGGGATCACCCCTCCACTTT. Encoded protein: CASSRDRGSPLHF.

The V call is TRBV18, the J call TRBJ1-6; no definite D call. V lost 4 bases to trimming and J lost 8 bases, with 6 bases between them. The V gene's germline CDR1 is KGHSH and CDR2 LQKENI. The CDR3 extends over 12 amino acids. CDR3 bases: TGTGCCAGCTCACTCGGCCATTCACCCCTCCACTTT. Its translation: CASSLGHSPLHF. Using reference TRBV18 and TRBJ1-6 for the parts outside the CDR3, the full variable domain is NAGVMQNPRHLVRRRGQEARLRCSPMKGHSHVYWYRQLPEEGLKFMVYLQKENIIDESGMPKERFSAEFPKEGPSILRIQQVVRGDSAAYFCASSLGHSPLHFGNGTRLTVT.

This clone turned up a few times. V is TRBV28 and J is TRBJ1-5; 8 bases match TRBD1. V lost 7 bases to trimming and J lost 7 bases; unmatched junction nucleotides: 12. The CDR3 consists of 15 residues. CDR1 is MDHEN and CDR2 is SYDVKM in the germline V gene. The CDR3 spells CASTSQGARWQPQHF. CDR3 sequence (DNA): TGTGCCAGCACCTCCCAGGGGGCTAGGTGGCAGCCCCAGCATTTT.

This clone has only a few counts. This sample includes further DNA sequences coding for the same CDR3. This CDR3 reads CASSFAGGSTDTQYF. In nucleotides, the CDR3 is TGTGCCAGCAGCTTCGCGGGCGGGAGCACAGATACGCAGTATTTT. This rearrangement joins TRBV7-3 to TRBJ2-3; TRBD2 might be the D (5 bases). CDR1 is SGHTA, CDR2 FQGTGA, per germline. Trimming stripped 3 bases from V and 0 bases from J, with 10 bases between. There are 15 residues in the CDR3.

This sequence joins TRBV11-2 and TRBJ1-4; D is unclear. V lost 1 base to trimming and J lost 10 bases, with 10 bases between them. Germline V gives CDR1 SGHAT, CDR2 FQNNGV. The CDR3 contains 13 residues. CDR3 DNA sequence: TGTGCCAGCAGCTTAGTTCGACACCGAAAACTGTTTTTT. Its translation is CASSLVRHRKLFF.

This chain uses TRBV7-2 with TRBJ2-5, with 7 bases that match TRBD1. The ends lost 5 bases at V and 1 base at J; junction bases unmatched: 10. The germline V gene encodes CDR1 SGHTA and CDR2 FQGNSA. The CDR3 has 16 amino acids. The CDR3 nucleotides read TGTGCCAGCAGCCGAGGACAGGTTCTAGGCCAAGAGACCCAGTACTTC. As protein: CASSRGQVLGQETQYF. The complete variable domain, with remaining parts taken from reference TRBV7-2 and TRBJ2-5, reads GAGVSQSPSNKVTEKGKDVELRCDPISGHTALYWYRQSLGQGLEFLIYFQGNSAPDKSGLPSDRFSAERTGGSVSTLTIQRTQQEDSAVYLCASSRGQVLGQETQYFGPGTRLLVL.

This clone was found a few times. The chain links TRBV7-2 to TRBJ2-2; maybe TRBD1 (6 bases). Germline loops: CDR1 SGHTA, CDR2 FQGNSA. This CDR3 contains 12 residues. V lost 11 bases to trimming and J lost 7 bases, with 14 bases between them. The CDR3 loop is CAWGRYGGELFF. CDR3 nucleotide sequence: TGTGCCTGGGGGCGGTACGGCGGGGAGCTGTTTTTT.

The rearrangement links TRBV28 to TRBJ2-7; D is uncertain. Looked up from germline, CDR1 is MDHEN and CDR2 is SYDVKM. CDR3 size: 15 residues. Trimming left V 6 bases short and J 4 bases short, with 19 bases between. The CDR3 is CASSPPGQSLYEQYF. The CDR3 nucleotides are TGTGCCAGCAGCCCTCCGGGCCAGTCCCTTTACGAGCAGTACTTC.

The V and J genes are TRBV18 and TRBJ1-2; no firm D call. The CDR3 is 15 amino acids. Germline CDR1 and CDR2: KGHSH and LQKENI. The V gene lost 0 bases and the J gene lost 2 bases, with 10 bases spanning the gap. CDR3 bases: TGTGCCAGCTCACCACCCTCCAGGTACAACTATGGCTACACCTTC. It codes for CASSPPSRYNYGYTF.

V usage is TRBV7-2 and J usage is TRBJ2-3; the match to TRBD2 covers 8 bases. V trimming: 0 bases; J trimming: 5 bases; junction bases outside the gene matches: 10. This CDR3 region has 17 residues. Germline CDR1 and CDR2: SGHTA and FQGNSA. The DNA for the CDR3 is TGTGCCAGCAGCTTAGCGCCGACTAGCGCGGTCGGAGATACGCAGTATTTT. This translates into CASSLAPTSAVGDTQYF.

The rearrangement joins TRBV6-6 to TRBJ2-7; 9 nucleotides align to TRBD1. In germline, CDR1 is MNHNY, CDR2 SVGAGI (reference sequence). Trimming cost V 6 bases and J 3 bases; bases outside gene matches: 6. The CDR3 length is 14 residues. The CDR3 loop is CASRQGQGVYEQYF. CDR3 bases: TGTGCCAGCAGGCAGGGACAGGGTGTCTACGAGCAGTACTTC.

The chain couples TRBV29-1 to TRBJ2-7, with 9 bases lining up with TRBD1. This CDR3 comprises 13 residues. Germline V lookup: CDR1 SQVTM, CDR2 ANQGSEA. Trimming at V came to 7 bases and at J to 3 bases, leaving 7 bases not matched to a gene. Here the CDR3 DNA reads TGCAGCGGTGGGGCGGGACAGGGCTACGAGCAGTACTTC. This codes for CSGGAGQGYEQYF.

CDR3 DNA sequence: TGTGCCAGCAGCTTGGGCCCCTCCAGGGCCGCGAGCTCCTACGAGCAGTACTTC. Translated: CASSLGPSRAASSYEQYF. The rearrangement links TRBV5-4 to TRBJ2-7; D might be TRBD1 (5 bases). V was clipped by 0 bases and J by 0 bases, with 19 bases between them. Per germline, CDR1 SGHNT and CDR2 YYREEE (reference sequence). The CDR3 has 18 residues.

The chain combines TRBV28 with TRBJ2-7, with D possibly being TRBD2 (6 bases). Germline V gene data show CDR1 as MDHEN and CDR2 as SYDVKM. Trimming shortened V by 11 bases and J by 1 base, and 21 bases separated the two germline ends. The CDR3 covers 15 residues. The CDR3 reads CASSGGVLLSYEQYF. The CDR3 bases are TGTGCCTCATCTGGCGGGGTTCTCCTTTCCTACGAGCAGTACTTC.

This chain connects TRBV11-2 to TRBJ2-1, with a tentative D call TRBD1 (6 bases). V lost 1 base and J 2 bases, leaving 18 bases between the germline ends. The CDR3 sequence is 18 residues long. Germline loops: CDR1 SGHAT, CDR2 FQNNGV. The CDR3 coding sequence is TGTGCCAGCAGCTTAGTCGGCGTCCAGGGGTGGACCTACAATGAGCAGTTCTTC. This gives the protein CASSLVGVQGWTYNEQFF.

V and J are TRBV29-1 and TRBJ2-1; D is perhaps TRBD2 (5 bases). CDR3 length equals 16 residues. Germline V CDR1 and CDR2: SQVTM, ANQGSEA. Between the trimmed V and J ends, which lost 0 bases and 1 base, there was a span of 13 bases. The CDR3 bases are TGCAGCGTTGAAGATCCACGGGGAAGGTCCTACAATGAGCAGTTCTTC. It translates to CSVEDPRGRSYNEQFF.